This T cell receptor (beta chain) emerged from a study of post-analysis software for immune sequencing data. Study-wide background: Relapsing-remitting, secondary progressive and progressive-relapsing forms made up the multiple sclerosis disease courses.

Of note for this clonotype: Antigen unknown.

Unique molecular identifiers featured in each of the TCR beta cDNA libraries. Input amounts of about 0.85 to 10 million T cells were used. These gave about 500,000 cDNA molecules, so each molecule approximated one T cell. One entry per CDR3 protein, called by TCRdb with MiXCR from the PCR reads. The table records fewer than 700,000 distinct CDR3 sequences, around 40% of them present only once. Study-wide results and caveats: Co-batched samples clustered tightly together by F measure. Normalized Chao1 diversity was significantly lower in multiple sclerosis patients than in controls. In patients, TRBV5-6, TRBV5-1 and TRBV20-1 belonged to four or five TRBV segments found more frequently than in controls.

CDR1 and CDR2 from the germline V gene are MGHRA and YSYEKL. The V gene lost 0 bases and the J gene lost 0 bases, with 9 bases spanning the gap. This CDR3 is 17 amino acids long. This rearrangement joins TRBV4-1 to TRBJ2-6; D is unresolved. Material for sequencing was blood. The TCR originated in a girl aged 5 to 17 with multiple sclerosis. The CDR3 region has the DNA TGCGCCAGCAGCCAAGATCGAATCTACTCTGGGGCCAACGTCCTGACTTTC. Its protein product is CASSQDRIYSGANVLTF.